This T cell receptor beta chain was identified in a study of OX40 agonist ivuxolimab in advanced cancers. The overall study: Melanoma, hepatocellular carcinoma, head and neck or renal cell cancer occurred in dose-escalation patients. Points from the study as a whole: Circulating CD4+ and CD8+ T cells showed clonal expansion by week 6 at 0.1 to 3.0 mg/kg. Low levels of normalized T-cell clonal expansion also appeared in some nonresponders.

Sequencing was performed with immunoSEQ multiplex PCR; in TCRdb, only in-frame clones are kept and a portion is missing. The data show 90,000 or so clones, with about 87% seen just once and 3.5% to 5.5% held by the top ten. On this clone itself: The antigen is not known.

Germline loops: CDR1 MDHEN, CDR2 SYDVKM. This CDR3 comprises 16 residues. J lost 2 bases, V lost 5 bases, and 6 bases had no gene match. Autoimmune disease history or systemic immunosuppression led to patients being barred. Specimen: CD4+ or CD8+ T cells sorted from blood, collected in a trial of the OX40 agonist ivuxolimab. This clonotype was sampled from an adult with an advanced solid tumor such as melanoma, head and neck, liver or kidney cancer. This sequence joins TRBV28 and TRBJ2-7, with 13 bases aligning to TRBD2. The CDR3 region has the DNA TGTGCCAGCAGTAATACCGGGACTAGCGGGGCCTACGAGCAGTACTTC. Its protein is CASSNTGTSGAYEQYF. Based on the CDR3 plus reference TRBV28 and TRBJ2-7, the full variable domain is DVKVTQSSRYLVKRTGEKVFLECVQDMDHENMFWYRQDPGLGLRLIYFSYDVKMKEKGDIPEGYSVSREKKERFSLILESASTNQTSMYLCASSNTGTSGAYEQYFGPGTRLTVT.